Each of the 22 T cell receptor beta chains below was sequenced from the same sample in a study of CD8 T cells in ankylosing spondylitis. These TCRs' antigens remain unknown. Study-level results: For ankylosing spondylitis blood, a TCR beta motif of eight or nine highly homologous variants appeared characteristic.

TCRdb called the 5' RACE reads again in MiXCR, with one record for every CDR3 protein. The table shows approximately 540,000 distinct CDR3 sequences, with approximately 11% occurring only once. The sample was blood, either unsorted or a sorted T cell fraction (not recorded which). These receptors all stem from a male donor with ankylosing spondylitis.

The table lists this clonotype with many counts. The chain is built from TRBV7-9 and TRBJ1-5, with D unresolved. V lost 4 bases to trimming and J lost 3 bases, with 10 bases between them. CDR1 SEHNR and CDR2 FQNEAQ come from the germline V gene (reference sequence). The CDR3 totals 14 residues. DNA of the CDR3: TGTGCCAGCAGCTCGTATGGCTTCAATCAGCCCCAGCATTTT. This sequence encodes CASSSYGFNQPQHF. Full variable domain (missing parts from reference TRBV7-9 and TRBJ1-5): DTGVSQNPRHKITKRGQNVTFRCDPISEHNRLYWYRQTLGQGPEFLTYFQNEAQLEKSRLLSDRFSAERPKGSFSTLEIQRTEQGDSAMYLCASSSYGFNQPQHFGDGTRLSIL.

V gene TRBV5-1 combines with J gene TRBJ2-3; D tentatively fits TRBD1 or TRBD2 (5 bases each). Germline-derived CDR1 and CDR2 are SGHRS and YFSETQ. Trimming took 4 bases from V and 5 from J, leaving 14 bases between them. The CDR3 totals 14 residues. DNA for the CDR3: TGCGCCAGCAGCCCGGAGAGTGGGGGAGATACGCAGTATTTT. Protein sequence: CASSPESGGDTQYF.

The chain is built from TRBV6-5 and TRBJ2-5; a weak D match, TRBD1 (6 bases). The CDR3 consists of 16 residues. Trimming pared 4 bases from V and 1 base from J, leaving 16 bases between. CDR1 and CDR2 (germline): MNHEY, SVGAGI. This chain's CDR3 is CASSSALLQGQETQYF. CDR3 DNA: TGTGCCAGCAGTTCCGCCCTATTACAGGGCCAAGAGACCCAGTACTTC.

This clonotype was detected a few times. The chain has TRBV20-1 and TRBJ2-7; 8 nucleotides match TRBD1. This CDR3 has 14 residues. Germline V gene data show CDR1 as DFQATT and CDR2 as SNEGSKA (reference sequence). V lost 3 bases and J lost 5; bases outside the gene matches: 9. Here the CDR3 reads CSASQTGVIHEQYF. CDR3 coding DNA: TGCAGTGCTAGTCAGACAGGGGTAATACACGAGCAGTACTTC.

V and J are TRBV5-1 and TRBJ2-1; D is unclear. V shed 0 bases and J shed 9 bases, with 16 bases lying between them. CDR1 is SGHRS and CDR2 is YFSETQ in the germline V gene. The CDR3 has 15 amino acids. CDR3 loop: CASSLDWLGPTEQFF. The CDR3 coding sequence is TGCGCCAGCAGCTTGGATTGGCTAGGACCTACTGAGCAGTTCTTC.

This clonotype was counted a few times. The chain links TRBV5-1 to TRBJ1-1; D is perhaps TRBD1 (6 bases). This CDR3 contains 16 residues. Germline V lookup: CDR1 SGHRS, CDR2 YFSETQ. V gave up 3 bases and J gave up 1 base, with 16 bases separating them. CDR3 in DNA: TGCGCCAGCAGCTCAACTCGCGGGGGCTGGAACACTGAAGCTTTCTTT. Protein product: CASSSTRGGWNTEAFF.

The chain joins TRBV29-1 to TRBJ1-2; D gene ambiguous. Trimming removed 2 bases from V and 6 bases from J, with 10 bases in between. Germline CDR1 SQVTM, CDR2 ANQGSEA. The CDR3 is made up of 12 amino acids. The CDR3 spells CSVEYRQDGYTF. The CDR3 DNA reads as TGCAGCGTTGAATATCGGCAAGATGGCTACACCTTC.

This clonotype was picked up a small number of times. The chain has TRBV7-2 and TRBJ2-3; 9 bases map to TRBD2. The ends lost 3 bases at V and 3 bases at J; junction bases unmatched: 4. This CDR3 has 15 residues. Germline loops: CDR1 SGHTA, CDR2 FQGNSA. Written as DNA, the CDR3 is TGTGCCAGCAGCTTTCAAGCGGGAGGAACAGATACGCAGTATTTT. Translated, it gives CASSFQAGGTDTQYF.

The chain has TRBV11-1 and TRBJ2-1; 10 bases agree with TRBD2. Germline loops: CDR1 SGHAT, CDR2 FQDESV (reference sequence). The CDR3 has 19 residues. The ends lost 2 bases at V and 4 bases at J; junction bases unmatched: 14. CDR3 protein: CASSLSEGLGLALYNEQFF. CDR3 DNA sequence: TGTGCCAGCAGCTTAAGCGAAGGTTTGGGACTAGCGCTATACAATGAGCAGTTCTTC.

V gene TRBV30 combines with J gene TRBJ2-1; D not resolved. V was pared by 2 bases and J by 10 bases, with 12 bases between. The CDR3 is 12 amino acids. Germline CDR1 reads GTSNPN; CDR2 reads SVGIG (reference sequence). The CDR3 region is CAWSMQPKEQFF. CDR3 in DNA: TGTGCCTGGAGTATGCAGCCGAAAGAGCAGTTCTTC.

This clonotype was seen more than once but under ten times. The chain couples TRBV7-9 to TRBJ2-1, with TRBD1 matching over 7 bases. Per the germline V gene, CDR1 is SEHNR and CDR2 is FQNEAQ (reference sequence). The V gene end was trimmed by 5 bases and the J gene end by 2 bases; junction bases not matched to a gene: 6. The CDR3 totals 15 residues. The CDR3 loop is CASSHDRATYNEQFF. The CDR3 nucleotides are TGTGCCAGCAGCCATGACAGGGCTACCTACAATGAGCAGTTCTTC.

This clonotype was counted a few times. The chain combines TRBV6-5 with TRBJ2-1; D possibly corresponds to TRBD1 (5 bases). CDR3 length: 15 residues. Trimming took 2 bases from V and 5 from J, leaving 13 bases between them. Germline V gene lookup returns CDR1 MNHEY and CDR2 SVGAGI. CDR3 in amino acids: CASSYKQGVHNEQFF. In nucleotides, the CDR3 is TGTGCCAGCAGTTACAAGCAGGGTGTGCACAATGAGCAGTTCTTC.

This clonotype was recorded a few times. The gene calls are TRBV10-3 and TRBJ2-3, with a tentative D call TRBD2 (6 bases). The CDR3 spans 14 residues. Germline V gene data show CDR1 as ENHRY and CDR2 as SYGVKD. The V end was cut by 6 bases, the J end by 3 bases, with 13 bases between. This CDR3 is CAISLRDLTDTQYF. The CDR3 region has the DNA TGTGCCATCAGCTTACGGGACTTGACAGATACGCAGTATTTT.

This clonotype came up a few times. This chain connects TRBV9 to TRBJ1-1, with D maybe TRBD1 (5 bases). Germline CDR1 reads SGDLS; CDR2 reads YYNGEE. V lost 0 bases to trimming and J lost 1 base, with 13 bases between them. CDR3 length: 16 amino acids. In nucleotides, the CDR3 is TGTGCCAGCAGCGTAGGGGTGGCAGGGACGAACACTGAAGCTTTCTTT. This encodes CASSVGVAGTNTEAFF.

In its sample, this clonotype was seen a few times. The rearrangement uses TRBV29-1 and TRBJ1-1; D remains unclear. Germline CDR1 SQVTM, CDR2 ANQGSEA. There are 11 residues in the CDR3. V was pared by 4 bases and J by 0 bases, with 3 bases between. This chain's CDR3 is CSVGVNTEAFF. Written as DNA, the CDR3 is TGCAGCGTTGGGGTGAACACTGAAGCTTTCTTT.

The table lists this clonotype with a few counts. This rearrangement joins TRBV5-1 to TRBJ2-1; the D gene is possibly TRBD2 (6 bases). The V gene's germline CDR1 is SGHRS and CDR2 YFSETQ. This CDR3 has 14 amino acids. Trimming took off 4 bases at V and 5 bases at J, with 13 bases between the two ends. CDR3 sequence (DNA): TGCGCCAGCAGCCAGGGACTGGAAAACAATGAGCAGTTCTTC. It specifies CASSQGLENNEQFF.

This clonotype was counted between two and nine times. This chain joins TRBV12-3 or TRBV12-4 and TRBJ2-1; 7 nucleotides agree with TRBD1. Losses at the gene ends were 6 bases for V and 8 bases for J; bases not matched to a gene: 16. CDR3 length: 16 amino acids. The CDR3 DNA sequence: TGTGCCAGCAGCACTACACGTCAAGGGGGCTTCGATGAGCAGTTCTTC. This gives the protein CASSTTRQGGFDEQFF.

This clonotype occurred many times. This chain uses TRBV20-1 with TRBJ2-2; TRBD1 matches 8 bases. This CDR3 has 11 residues. Per germline, CDR1 DFQATT and CDR2 SNEGSKA (reference sequence). The trim removed 5 bases at V and 15 bases at J, leaving 8 bases unmatched. CDR3 DNA: TGCAGTGCTCAACAGGGGGAGAGGGTGTTTTTT. Its protein product is CSAQQGERVFF.

The V gene is TRBV12-3 or TRBV12-4, the J gene TRBJ2-1; TRBD2 agrees at 8 bases. The CDR3 consists of 19 residues. J was trimmed by 0 bases and V by 3 bases; bases with no gene match: 13. CDR3 loop: CASSFETGGPLGSYNEQFF. CDR3 bases: TGTGCCAGCAGTTTTGAGACGGGAGGGCCCCTTGGCTCCTACAATGAGCAGTTCTTC.

This clonotype showed up many times. The genes are TRBV29-1 and TRBJ2-6; TRBD1 matches at 9 bases. V dropped 3 bases and J dropped 0; count of bases not matched to a gene: 9. The CDR3 length is 18 residues. Germline V gene sequence: CDR1 SQVTM, CDR2 ANQGSEA. The DNA of the CDR3 is TGCAGCGTTGAGGCCGGGACAGGGATTATCTCTGGGGCCAACGTCCTGACTTTC. It translates to CSVEAGTGIISGANVLTF.

The CDR3 sequence is CASSPRGQVDSPLHF. Written as DNA, the CDR3 is TGTGCCAGCTCACCCAGGGGACAGGTTGATTCACCCCTCCACTTT. The gene calls are TRBV18 and TRBJ1-6; 8 nucleotides match TRBD1. The germline gives CDR1 KGHSH, CDR2 LQKENI. The CDR3 runs to 15 residues. The V gene end was trimmed by 3 bases and the J gene end by 8 bases; junction bases not matched to a gene: 6.

Points on this clonotype: At one of its ends the junction is not consistent with the germline gene, which may arise from a read error. CDR3: CASRDLTDDRETQYF. The CDR3 nucleotides read TGCGCCAGCAGGGATCTGACGGATGACCGTGAGACCCAGTACTTC. J is TRBJ2-5 and V is TRBV25-1; D may be TRBD1 (5 bases). The germline CDR1 and CDR2 sequences are MGHDK and SYGVNS. This CDR3 comprises 15 residues.